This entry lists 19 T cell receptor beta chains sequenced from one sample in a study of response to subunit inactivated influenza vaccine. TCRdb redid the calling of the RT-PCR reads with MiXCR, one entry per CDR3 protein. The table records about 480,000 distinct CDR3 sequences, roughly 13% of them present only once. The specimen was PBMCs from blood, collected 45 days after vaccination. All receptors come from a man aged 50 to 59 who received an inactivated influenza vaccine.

CDR3 loop: CASSLQGAHQPQHF. For the CDR3, the DNA is TGTGCCAGCAGCTTACAGGGGGCTCATCAGCCCCAGCATTTT. The V call is TRBV7-9, the J call TRBJ1-5, with 8 bases lining up with TRBD1. In germline, CDR1 is SEHNR, CDR2 FQNEAQ (reference sequence). The CDR3 contains 14 residues. The V and J ends lost 2 bases and 5 bases, in that order; junction bases with no gene match: 2.

In DNA, the CDR3 is TGTGCCATCAGCGAGGGACGCGCGAACACTGAAGCTTTCTTT. Translation: CAISEGRANTEAFF. The J gene is TRBJ1-1, the V gene TRBV10-3; D may be TRBD1 (5 bases). Germline CDR1 ENHRY, CDR2 SYGVKD. Trimming removed 6 bases at V and 1 base at J, with 12 bases between. This CDR3 spans 14 amino acids.

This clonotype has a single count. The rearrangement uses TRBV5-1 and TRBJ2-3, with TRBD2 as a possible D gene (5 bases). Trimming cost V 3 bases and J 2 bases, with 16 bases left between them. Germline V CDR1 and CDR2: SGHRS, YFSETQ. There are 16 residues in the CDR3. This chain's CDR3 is CASSSTARAATDTQYF. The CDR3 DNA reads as TGCGCCAGCAGCTCTACTGCCAGAGCGGCCACAGATACGCAGTATTTT.

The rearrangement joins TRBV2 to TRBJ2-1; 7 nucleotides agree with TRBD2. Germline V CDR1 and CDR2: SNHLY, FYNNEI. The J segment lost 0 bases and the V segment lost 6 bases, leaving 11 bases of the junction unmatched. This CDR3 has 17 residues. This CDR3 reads CASRWAGLADSYNEQFF. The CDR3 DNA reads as TGTGCCAGCAGGTGGGCCGGGCTAGCGGACTCCTACAATGAGCAGTTCTTC.

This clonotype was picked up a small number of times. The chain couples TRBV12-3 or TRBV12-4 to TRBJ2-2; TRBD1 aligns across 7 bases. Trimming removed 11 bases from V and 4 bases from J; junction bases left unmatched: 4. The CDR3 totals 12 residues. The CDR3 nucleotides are TGTGCCTACAACAGGGGCACCGGGGAGCTGTTTTTT. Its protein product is CAYNRGTGELFF.

CDR3 loop: CASSEPPSPTETQYF. CDR3 coding DNA: TGTGCCAGCAGTGAACCCCCCTCCCCAACAGAGACCCAGTACTTC. The genes are TRBV2 and TRBJ2-5; D is unclear. This CDR3 has 15 residues. Germline V gives CDR1 SNHLY, CDR2 FYNNEI. V lost 2 bases, J lost 4 bases, and 14 bases lay in between. Together with reference TRBV2 and TRBJ2-5, the CDR3 gives the full variable domain: EPEVTQTPSHQVTQMGQEVILRCVPISNHLYFYWYRQILGQKVEFLVSFYNNEISEKSEIFDDQFSVERPDGSNFTLKIRSTKLEDSAMYFCASSEPPSPTETQYFGPGTRLLVL.

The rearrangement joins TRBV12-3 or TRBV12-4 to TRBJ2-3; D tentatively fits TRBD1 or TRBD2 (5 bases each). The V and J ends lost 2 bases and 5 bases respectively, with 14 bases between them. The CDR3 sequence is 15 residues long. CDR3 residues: CASSLMGPNLDTQYF. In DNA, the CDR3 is TGTGCCAGCAGTTTAATGGGACCGAACTTAGATACGCAGTATTTT.

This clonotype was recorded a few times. CDR3 sequence: CSVVGETSTGELFF. CDR3 bases: TGCAGCGTTGTTGGCGAAACGAGCACCGGGGAGCTGTTTTTT. The genes are TRBV29-1 and TRBJ2-2; D uncertain. This CDR3 has 14 amino acids. The V end was cut by 4 bases, the J end by 4 bases, with 13 bases between. Germline lookup yields CDR1 SQVTM and CDR2 ANQGSEA.

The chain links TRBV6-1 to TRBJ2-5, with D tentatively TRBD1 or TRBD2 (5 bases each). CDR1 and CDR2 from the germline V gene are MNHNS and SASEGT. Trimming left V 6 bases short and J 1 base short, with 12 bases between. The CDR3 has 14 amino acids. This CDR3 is CASRTTRGQETQYF. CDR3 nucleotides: TGTGCCAGCAGAACTACTAGGGGCCAAGAGACCCAGTACTTC.

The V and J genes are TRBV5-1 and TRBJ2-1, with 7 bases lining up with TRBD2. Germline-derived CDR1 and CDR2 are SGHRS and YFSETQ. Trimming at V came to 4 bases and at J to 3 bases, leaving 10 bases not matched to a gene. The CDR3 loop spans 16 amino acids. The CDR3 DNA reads TGCGCCAGCAGCCCCGATTCAGGCGGGAGCTACAATGAGCAGTTCTTC. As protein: CASSPDSGGSYNEQFF. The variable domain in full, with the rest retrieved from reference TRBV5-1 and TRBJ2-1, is KAGVTQTPRYLIKTRGQQVTLSCSPISGHRSVSWYQQTPGQGLQFLFEYFSETQRNKGNFPGRFSGRQFSNSRSEMNVSTLELGDSALYLCASSPDSGGSYNEQFFGPGTRLTVL.

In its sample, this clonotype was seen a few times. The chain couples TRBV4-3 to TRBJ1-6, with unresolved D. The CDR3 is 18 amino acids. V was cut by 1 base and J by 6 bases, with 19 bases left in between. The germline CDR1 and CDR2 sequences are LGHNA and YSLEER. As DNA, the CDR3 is TGCGCCAGCAGCCAAGCAGTGTCCGGGCTTCCTTCTAATTCACCCCTCCACTTT. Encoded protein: CASSQAVSGLPSNSPLHF.

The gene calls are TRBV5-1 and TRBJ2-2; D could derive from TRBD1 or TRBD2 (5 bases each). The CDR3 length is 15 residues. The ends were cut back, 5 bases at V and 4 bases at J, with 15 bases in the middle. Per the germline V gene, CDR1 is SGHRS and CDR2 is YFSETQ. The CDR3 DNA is TGCGCCAGCAGTTATTGGGGGATAGGCACCGGGGAGCTGTTTTTT. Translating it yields CASSYWGIGTGELFF.

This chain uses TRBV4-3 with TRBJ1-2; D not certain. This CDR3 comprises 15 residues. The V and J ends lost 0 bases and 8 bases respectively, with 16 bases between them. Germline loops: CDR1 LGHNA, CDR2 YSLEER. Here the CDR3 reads CASSQDLGSAGGYTF. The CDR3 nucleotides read TGCGCCAGCAGCCAAGACCTGGGATCGGCGGGCGGCTACACCTTC.

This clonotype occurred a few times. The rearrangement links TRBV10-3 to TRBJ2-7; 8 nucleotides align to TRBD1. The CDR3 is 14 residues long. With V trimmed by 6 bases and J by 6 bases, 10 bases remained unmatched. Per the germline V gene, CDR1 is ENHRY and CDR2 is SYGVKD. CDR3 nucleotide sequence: TGTGCCATCAGCCGCGGACAGGGAAGGAGCGAGCAGTACTTC. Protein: CAISRGQGRSEQYF.

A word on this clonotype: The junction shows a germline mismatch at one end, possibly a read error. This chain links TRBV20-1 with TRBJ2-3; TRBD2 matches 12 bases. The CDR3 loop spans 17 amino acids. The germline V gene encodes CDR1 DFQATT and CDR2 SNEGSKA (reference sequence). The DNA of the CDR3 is TGCAGTGCCTTCGGCCTCTTACTAGCGGGAGGAGCAGATAGGCAGTATTTT. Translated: CSAFGLLLAGGADRQYF.

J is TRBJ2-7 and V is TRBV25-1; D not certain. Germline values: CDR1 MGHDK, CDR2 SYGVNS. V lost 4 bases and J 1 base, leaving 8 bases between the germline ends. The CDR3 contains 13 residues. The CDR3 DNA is TGTGCCAGCAGTGTTCCAGGATCCTACGAGCAGTACTTC. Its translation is CASSVPGSYEQYF.

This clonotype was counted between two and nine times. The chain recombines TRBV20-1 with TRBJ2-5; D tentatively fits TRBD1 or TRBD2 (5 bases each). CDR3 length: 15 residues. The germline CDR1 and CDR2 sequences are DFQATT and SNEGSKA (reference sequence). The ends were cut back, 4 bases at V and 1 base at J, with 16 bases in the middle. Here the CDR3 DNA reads TGCAGTGCTAAGAGGGGCGGCGGAACCCAAGAGACCCAGTACTTC. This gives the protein CSAKRGGGTQETQYF.

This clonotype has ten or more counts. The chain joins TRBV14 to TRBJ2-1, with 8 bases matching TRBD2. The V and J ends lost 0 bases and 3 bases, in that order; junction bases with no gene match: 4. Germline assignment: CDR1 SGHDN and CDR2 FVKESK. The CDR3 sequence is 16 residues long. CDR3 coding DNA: TGTGCCAGCAGCCAAGAATGGCGGGGGGTCTACAATGAGCAGTTCTTC. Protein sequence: CASSQEWRGVYNEQFF.

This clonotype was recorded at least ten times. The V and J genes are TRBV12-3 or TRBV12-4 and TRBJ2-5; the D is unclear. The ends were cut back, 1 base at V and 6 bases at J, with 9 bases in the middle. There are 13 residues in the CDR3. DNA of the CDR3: TGTGCCAGCAGTTTAGTCTACCGGCAGACCCAGTACTTC. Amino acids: CASSLVYRQTQYF.